This T cell receptor beta chain emerged from a study of T cells in Graves' hyperthyroidism and ophthalmopathy. Researchers amplified the TCR beta CDR3 regions from RNA transcripts. HTBI primers were used for first-round RT-PCR of the TCR CDR3. Using its own MiXCR run on the multiplex PCR reads, TCRdb lists one record per CDR3 protein. The table lists hundreds of thousands of distinct CDR3 sequences, approximately 14% of them singletons, with 15% to 20% in the top ten. V was cut by 2 bases and J by 10 bases, with 10 bases left in between. The CDR3 extends over 12 amino acids. CDR1 is ENHRY and CDR2 is SYGVKD in the germline V gene. Study results and limitations: Among thyroid clonotypes expanded above 0.001, most also appeared in blood.

With regard to this clonotype: Its target is unknown.

The sequence derives from a woman aged 55-69 years with Graves' ophthalmopathy. The sequencing input was blood. The V gene is TRBV10-3, the J gene TRBJ2-3, with a possible D match to TRBD2 (5 bases). This chain's CDR3 is CAISETGSPQYF. The CDR3 region has the DNA TGTGCCATCAGTGAGACGGGATCTCCGCAGTATTTT.